This T cell receptor (beta chain) originates from a study of CD8+CD57+ T cells in acquired aplastic anemia. Points from the study as a whole: Common to patients and controls were around 30 CD8+ CDR3 sequences.

The CDR3 length is 16 residues. Details on this clonotype: The antigen is unknown. Germline is not matched at one junction end, which may reflect a read error.

Profiling that covered TCR beta VDJ and CDR3 relied on genomic DNA as its template. TCRdb ran MiXCR on the reads and lists one entry per CDR3 protein. The table records around 290,000 distinct CDR3 sequences, about 50% of them present only once. The patients chosen for sequencing had shown expansion of CD8+CD57+ cells (detected by flow cytometry). There were no patients without severe acquired aplastic anemia. The gene calls are TRBV12-3 or TRBV12-4 and TRBJ2-5; TRBD2 matches 10 bases. Sequenced sample: sorted CD4+, CD8+, or CD8+CD57+ T cells (not recorded which) from PBMCs. This receptor was obtained from a human donor with aplastic anemia. The CDR3 DNA follows: TGTGCCAGCAGCTTAGGGCTAGCGGGGGCCTGGGAGACCCAGTACTTC. Its protein product is CASSLGLAGAWETQYF.